Presented here are 14 T cell receptor beta chains from one specimen sequenced in a study of shared clonotypes between healthy human individuals. Only in-frame clones appear in the TCRdb table, and some are missing; sequencing was by immunoSEQ multiplex PCR. The top ten clones hold over 0.2% of a sample with fewer than 1 million clones, about 96% of them seen once. CD45RO negativity and positive selection for CCR7 defined naive CD8 cells, a population that excluded terminally differentiated effector memory CD45RA+ cells. Sequencing was done on a sample of naive CD8+ T cells sorted from blood. The receptors were gathered from a young man in good health.

This chain links TRBV4-1 with TRBJ2-7; TRBD1 matches at 8 bases. The CDR3 spans 14 residues. The trim removed 3 bases at V and 2 bases at J, leaving 3 bases unmatched. Germline CDR1 MGHRA, CDR2 YSYEKL. CDR3 sequence (DNA): TGCGCCAGCAGCCAGGGGGACAGGACCTACGAGCAGTACTTC. This encodes CASSQGDRTYEQYF.

The chain links TRBV7-9 to TRBJ2-3, with no clear D. V was trimmed by 0 bases and J by 4 bases, leaving 11 bases between them. Germline assignment: CDR1 SEHNR and CDR2 FQNEAQ (reference sequence). This CDR3 region has 15 residues. The CDR3 protein is CASSLADLPPDTQYF. CDR3 in DNA: TGTGCCAGCAGCTTAGCGGACCTACCCCCAGATACGCAGTATTTT. Full variable domain (remainder filled in from reference TRBV7-9 and TRBJ2-3): DTGVSQNPRHKITKRGQNVTFRCDPISEHNRLYWYRQTLGQGPEFLTYFQNEAQLEKSRLLSDRFSAERPKGSFSTLEIQRTEQGDSAMYLCASSLADLPPDTQYFGPGTRLTVL.

The genes are TRBV7-9 and TRBJ2-2; D could derive from TRBD1 or TRBD2 (5 bases each). The CDR3 consists of 11 residues. V was clipped by 8 bases and J by 6 bases, with 7 bases between them. Germline CDR1 is SEHNR and CDR2 is FQNEAQ (reference sequence). The CDR3 protein is CASRGAGELFF. Written as DNA, the CDR3 is TGTGCCAGCCGAGGGGCCGGGGAGCTGTTTTTT.

This clone was recorded only once. The chain joins TRBV5-1 to TRBJ1-1; no definite D call. The germline V gene encodes CDR1 SGHRS and CDR2 YFSETQ. This CDR3 is 14 amino acids long. Trimming left V 2 bases short and J 0 bases short, with 8 bases between. CDR3 sequence reads: CASSFSVVNTEAFF. The CDR3, as DNA: TGCGCCAGCAGCTTTTCCGTCGTGAACACTGAAGCTTTCTTT.

The V gene is TRBV7-9, the J gene TRBJ2-3; 8 nucleotides align to TRBD1. The CDR3 spans 15 residues. The V gene's germline CDR1 is SEHNR and CDR2 FQNEAQ (reference sequence). V lost 7 bases and J lost 3; bases outside the gene matches: 9. In nucleotides, the CDR3 is TGTGCCAGCATCCACGACAGGGGTGGTACAGATACGCAGTATTTT. Translated: CASIHDRGGTDTQYF.

CDR3 region: CASSPKRTDTQYF. The DNA for the CDR3 is TGTGCCAGCAGCCCCAAGCGCACAGATACGCAGTATTTT. The chain is built from TRBV9 and TRBJ2-3; D remains ambiguous. CDR1 is SGDLS and CDR2 is YYNGEE in the germline V gene. This CDR3 region has 13 residues. V lost 4 bases and J lost 1, with 7 bases in between.

The chain recombines TRBV12-1 with TRBJ2-7; the table's D gene call, TRBD2, was not cross checked with the DNA. TRBV12-1 is flagged as a pseudogene. The CDR3 runs 16 residues. The DNA for the CDR3 is TGTGCCAGCAGCCCGGTTAGCGGGAGGGCGTGGAACGAGCAGTACTTC. It is translated as CASSPVSGRAWNEQYF.

The CDR3 coding sequence is TGTGCCAGCAGCCTCAGACTAGCGAGCGATTACAATGAGCAGTTCTTC. This sequence encodes CASSLRLASDYNEQFF. The chain is built from TRBV7-6 and TRBJ2-1, with 8 bases aligning to TRBD2. The germline gives CDR1 SGHVS, CDR2 FNYEAQ. This CDR3 spans 16 amino acids. Trimming took 5 bases from V and 4 from J; bases not matched to a gene: 10.

The chain recombines TRBV11-2 with TRBJ2-7; D unclear. Trimming cost V 0 bases and J 3 bases, with 12 bases left between them. The V gene's germline CDR1 is SGHAT and CDR2 FQNNGV. This CDR3 has 15 residues. The chain's CDR3 is CASSLDAPPNYEQYF. DNA for the CDR3: TGTGCCAGCAGCTTAGATGCCCCGCCTAACTACGAGCAGTACTTC. Looking up the rest from reference TRBV11-2 and TRBJ2-7 gives the full variable domain: EAGVAQSPRYKIIEKRQSVAFWCNPISGHATLYWYQQILGQGPKLLIQFQNNGVVDDSQLPKDRFSAERLKGVDSTLKIQPAKLEDSAVYLCASSLDAPPNYEQYFGPGTRLTVT.

The V and J genes are TRBV18 and TRBJ2-7, with D unclear. The germline V and J ends were trimmed by 10 bases and 5 bases, with 18 bases remaining between them. This CDR3 comprises 13 residues. CDR1 KGHSH and CDR2 LQKENI come from the germline V gene. The CDR3: CATRSFLLNEQYF. CDR3 DNA: TGTGCCACCCGGTCTTTTTTGCTCAACGAGCAGTACTTC.

The rearrangement joins TRBV27 to TRBJ2-1, with 7 bases matching TRBD2. The germline V gene encodes CDR1 MNHEY and CDR2 SMNVEV (reference sequence). CDR3 length: 14 residues. V was clipped by 5 bases and J by 7 bases; unmatched bases: 8. The CDR3 DNA sequence: TGTGCCAGCAGTCCATCAGCGGGGTGGAATGAGCAGTTCTTC. Translation gives CASSPSAGWNEQFF.

This chain uses TRBV29-1 with TRBJ1-4; D is perhaps TRBD1 (5 bases). Per germline, CDR1 SQVTM and CDR2 ANQGSEA. Deletions cut 6 bases from V and 5 bases from J, with 16 bases between. The CDR3 runs to 14 residues. The chain's CDR3 is CSVRQGGLNEKLFF. In DNA, the CDR3 is TGCAGCGTCCGGCAGGGAGGTTTAAATGAAAAACTGTTTTTT.

This clone has only one observation. The chain combines TRBV28 with TRBJ2-5; 10 nucleotides agree with TRBD2. The junction had 7 bases not matched to a gene; V was cut back by 2 bases and J by 1 base. Germline lookup yields CDR1 MDHEN and CDR2 SYDVKM. The CDR3 spans 17 residues. CDR3 region: CASSLKKLAGRQETQYF. CDR3 in DNA: TGTGCCAGCAGTTTAAAGAAACTAGCGGGACGCCAAGAGACCCAGTACTTC.

V gene TRBV25-1 combines with J gene TRBJ2-3; the match to TRBD2 covers 7 bases. V shed 8 bases, J shed 2 bases, and the junction held 7 bases outside the gene matches. Germline V gene lookup returns CDR1 MGHDK and CDR2 SYGVNS. The CDR3 loop spans 14 amino acids. The CDR3 protein is CASYSGLHTDTQYF. CDR3 coding DNA: TGTGCCAGCTATAGCGGGTTACACACAGATACGCAGTATTTT.